This T cell receptor (beta chain) was profiled in a study of blood T cell repertoires in COVID-19. Study information: The United States, Italy and Spain supplied acute and convalescent COVID-19 samples. Sample material is recorded as cDNA or gDNA derived from T cells, B-cell-depleted T cells, or PBMCs.

The table came from immunoSEQ multiplex PCR; TCRdb's copy has only in-frame clones and leaves some out. Among some 130,000 clones listed, approximately 84% were seen once. The germline V gene encodes CDR1 SQVTM and CDR2 ANQGSEA. This CDR3 spans 11 amino acids. V was shortened by 7 bases and J by 0 bases, with 6 bases between the two germline ends. The receptor's source is a human donor in a cohort sampled during active COVID-19. The rearrangement links TRBV29-1 to TRBJ1-1; the D is unclear. Sequenced: peripheral blood. The CDR3: CSDGMNTEAFF. For the CDR3, the DNA is TGCAGCGACGGGATGAACACTGAAGCTTTCTTT.